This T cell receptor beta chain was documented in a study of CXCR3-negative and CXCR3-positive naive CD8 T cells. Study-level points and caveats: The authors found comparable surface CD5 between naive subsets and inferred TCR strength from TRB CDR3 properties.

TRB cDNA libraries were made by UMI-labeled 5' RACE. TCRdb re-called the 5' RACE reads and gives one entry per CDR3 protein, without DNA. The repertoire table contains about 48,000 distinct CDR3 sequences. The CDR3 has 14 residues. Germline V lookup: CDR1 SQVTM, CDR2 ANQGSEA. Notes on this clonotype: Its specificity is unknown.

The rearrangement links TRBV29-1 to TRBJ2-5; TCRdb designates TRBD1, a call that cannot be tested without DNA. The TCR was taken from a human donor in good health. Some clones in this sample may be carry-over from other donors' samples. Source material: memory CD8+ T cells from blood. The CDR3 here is CSAAGAPIQETQYF.